This T cell receptor (beta chain) appears in the sequencing data of a study of cytomegalovirus exposure and HLA in healthy donors. CDR3 length: 13 amino acids. V was clipped by 1 base and J by 6 bases, with 11 bases between them. Per germline, CDR1 GTSNPN and CDR2 SVGIG (reference sequence). Use of 60 Vbeta and 13 Jbeta primers characterized the PCR. The protocol was immunoSEQ multiplex PCR, while the TCRdb copy is restricted to in-frame clones and leaves out a portion. The table has roughly 150,000 clones, around 73% seen once. This chain links TRBV30 with TRBJ2-3; D not certain. Input material: PBMCs. The sequence was collected from a male donor in good health and CMV-seronegative. CDR3 residues: CAWSGQPWDTQYF. CDR3 DNA sequence: TGTGCCTGGAGTGGGCAACCGTGGGATACGCAGTATTTT.